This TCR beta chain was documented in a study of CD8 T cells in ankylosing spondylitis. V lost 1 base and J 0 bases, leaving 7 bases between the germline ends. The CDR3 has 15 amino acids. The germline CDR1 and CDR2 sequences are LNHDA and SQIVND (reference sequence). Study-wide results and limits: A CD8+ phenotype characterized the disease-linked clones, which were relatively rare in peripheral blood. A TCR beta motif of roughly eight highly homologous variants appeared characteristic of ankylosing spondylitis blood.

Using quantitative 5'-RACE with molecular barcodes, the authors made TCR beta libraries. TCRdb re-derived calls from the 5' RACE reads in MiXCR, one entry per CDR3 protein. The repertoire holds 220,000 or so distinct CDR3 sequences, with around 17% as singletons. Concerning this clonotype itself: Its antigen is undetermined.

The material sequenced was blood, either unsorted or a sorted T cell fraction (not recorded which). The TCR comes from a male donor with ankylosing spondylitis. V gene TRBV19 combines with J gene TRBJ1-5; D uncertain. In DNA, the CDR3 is TGTGCCAGTAGTATAGGCGGTTATAGCAATCAGCCCCAGCATTTT. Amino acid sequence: CASSIGGYSNQPQHF.